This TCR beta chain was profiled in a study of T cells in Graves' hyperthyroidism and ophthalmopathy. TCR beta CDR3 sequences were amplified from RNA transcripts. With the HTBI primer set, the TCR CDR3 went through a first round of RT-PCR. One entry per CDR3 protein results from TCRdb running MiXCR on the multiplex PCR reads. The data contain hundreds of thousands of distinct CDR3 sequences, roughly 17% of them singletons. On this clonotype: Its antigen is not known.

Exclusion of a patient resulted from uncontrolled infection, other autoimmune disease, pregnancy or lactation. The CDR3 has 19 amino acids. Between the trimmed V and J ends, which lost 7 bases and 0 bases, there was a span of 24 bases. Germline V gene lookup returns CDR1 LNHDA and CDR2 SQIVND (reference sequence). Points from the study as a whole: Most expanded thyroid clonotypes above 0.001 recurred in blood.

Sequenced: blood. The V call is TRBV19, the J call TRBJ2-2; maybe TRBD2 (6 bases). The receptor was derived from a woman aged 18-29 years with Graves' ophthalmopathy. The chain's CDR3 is CASTSLREASIANTGELFF. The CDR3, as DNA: TGTGCCAGTACCTCCCTGAGGGAGGCTTCCATCGCGAACACCGGGGAGCTGTTTTTT.